The T cell receptor (beta chain) described here comes from a study of blood T cell repertoires in COVID-19. As for the study in general: The cDNA or gDNA used as material had been derived from T cells, B-cell-depleted T cells, or PBMCs.

Categorization into cohorts depended on clinical history that participants reported. Recovered status applied to Cohort 3 donors who had two consecutive negative PCRs. It also applied to those with clearance or with symptom resolution. Per the study methods: For nucleated cells, counts were estimated from reference gene primer amplification. Repertoires were generated with immunoSEQ multiplex PCR, while TCRdb's copy carries only in-frame clones and drops some. V and J calls and clone size come straight from that table; D and trimming were deduced from the DNA. Of roughly 140,000 clones listed, over 80% are singletons. This CDR3 spans 17 amino acids. V was clipped by 0 bases and J by 6 bases; unmatched bases: 13. Germline CDR1 is SGDLS and CDR2 is YYNGEE.

The sequencing input was PBMCs or T cells enriched from blood (not recorded which). The source is a woman aged 40 to 49 who had recovered from COVID-19. J is TRBJ1-2 and V is TRBV9, with TRBD1 matching over 8 bases. Here the CDR3 DNA reads TGTGCCAGCAGCGTAGCAGGGGGCCGAGTTCCTAGTAATGGCTACACCTTC. Encoded protein: CASSVAGGRVPSNGYTF.